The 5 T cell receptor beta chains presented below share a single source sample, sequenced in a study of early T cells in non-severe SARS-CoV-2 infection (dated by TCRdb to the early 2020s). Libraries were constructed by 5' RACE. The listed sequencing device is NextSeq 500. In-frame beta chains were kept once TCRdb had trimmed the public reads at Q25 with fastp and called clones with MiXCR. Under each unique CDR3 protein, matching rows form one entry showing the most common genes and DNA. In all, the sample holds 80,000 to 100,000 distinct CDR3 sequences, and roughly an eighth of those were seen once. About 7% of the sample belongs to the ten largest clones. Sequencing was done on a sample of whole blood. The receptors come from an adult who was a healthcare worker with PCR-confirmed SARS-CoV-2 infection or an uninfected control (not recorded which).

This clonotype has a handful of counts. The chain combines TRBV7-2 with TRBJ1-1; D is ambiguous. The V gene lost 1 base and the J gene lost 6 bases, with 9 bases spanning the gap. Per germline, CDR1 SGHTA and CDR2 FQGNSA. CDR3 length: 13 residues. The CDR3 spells CASSLGRHPEAFF. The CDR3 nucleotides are TGTGCCAGCAGCTTAGGGAGACATCCTGAAGCTTTCTTT.

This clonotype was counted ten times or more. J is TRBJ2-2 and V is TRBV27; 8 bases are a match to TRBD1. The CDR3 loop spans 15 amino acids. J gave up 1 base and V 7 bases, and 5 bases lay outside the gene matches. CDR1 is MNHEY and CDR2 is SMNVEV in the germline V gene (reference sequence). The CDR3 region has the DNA TGTGCCAGCACCCAGGGGGCTGTGAACACCGGGGAGCTGTTTTTT. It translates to CASTQGAVNTGELFF.

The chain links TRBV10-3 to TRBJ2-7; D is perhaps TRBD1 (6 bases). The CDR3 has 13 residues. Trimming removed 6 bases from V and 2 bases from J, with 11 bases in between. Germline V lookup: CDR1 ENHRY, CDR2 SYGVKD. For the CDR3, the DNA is TGTGCCATCAGCCGGGACACACCCTACGAGCAGTACTTC. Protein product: CAISRDTPYEQYF.

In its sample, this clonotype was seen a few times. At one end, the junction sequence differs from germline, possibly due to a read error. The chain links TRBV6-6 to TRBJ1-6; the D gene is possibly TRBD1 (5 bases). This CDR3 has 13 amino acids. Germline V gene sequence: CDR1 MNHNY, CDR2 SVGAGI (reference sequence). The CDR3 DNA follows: TGCGTTGGGGCGAGCTCCTATAATTCACCCCTCCACTTT. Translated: CVGASSYNSPLHF.

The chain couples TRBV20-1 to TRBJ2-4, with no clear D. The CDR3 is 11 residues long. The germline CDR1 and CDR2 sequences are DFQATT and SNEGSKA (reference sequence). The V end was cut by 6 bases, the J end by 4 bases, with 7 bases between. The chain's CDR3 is CSASPKNIQYF. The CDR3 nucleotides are TGCAGTGCCTCGCCAAAAAACATTCAGTACTTC.